These 9 T cell receptor beta chains originate from one sample sequenced in a study of PD-1 blockade in classical Hodgkin lymphoma. Time point noted: cycle 4 day 1 (C4D1), after six to seven weeks of nivolumab. Each and every patient relapsed after autologous stem cell transplantation, and patients got differing brentuximab vedotin exposure. Starting with thawed PBMCs, CD4+ T cells were purified by magnetic negative selection. Produced via immunoSEQ multiplex PCR; TCRdb's table is partial and in-frame only. This sample has 20,000 or so clones, with around 78% found just once. The input for sequencing was CD4+ T cells from blood, taken before the fourth cycle of nivolumab. The origin of the receptors is a human donor with classical Hodgkin lymphoma.

The chain couples TRBV27 to TRBJ2-7, with D tentatively TRBD2 (7 bases). The V gene's germline CDR1 is MNHEY and CDR2 SMNVEV (reference sequence). V was cut by 5 bases and J by 7 bases, with 18 bases left in between. This CDR3 has 14 amino acids. In nucleotides, the CDR3 is TGTGCCAGCAGTGGGGTCCGGGGGGCATTAGAGCAGTACTTC. It is translated as CASSGVRGALEQYF.

The rearrangement uses TRBV30 and TRBJ2-2; D is perhaps TRBD2 (6 bases). Germline CDR1 reads GTSNPN; CDR2 reads SVGIG (reference sequence). Trimming removed 4 bases from V and 4 bases from J, with 10 bases in between. This CDR3 is built from 13 residues. CDR3 residues: CAWTGAGTGELFF. In nucleotides, the CDR3 is TGTGCCTGGACGGGAGCTGGCACCGGGGAGCTGTTTTTT. Based on the CDR3 plus reference TRBV30 and TRBJ2-2, the full variable domain is SQTIHQWPATLVQPVGSPLSLECTVEGTSNPNLYWYRQAAGRGLQLLFYSVGIGQISSEVPQNLSASRPQDRQFILSSKKLLLSDSGFYLCAWTGAGTGELFFGEGSRLTVL.

This chain uses TRBV5-5 with TRBJ2-7, with a possible D match to TRBD2 (6 bases). The germline V gene has CDR1 SGHKS and CDR2 YYEKEE (reference sequence). The CDR3 extends over 16 amino acids. V dropped 2 bases and J dropped 6 bases, with 21 bases sitting between them. The CDR3 bases are TGTGCCAGCAGCTTCTTAGCGGTACCTTTTTCCGGCGAGCAGTACTTC. As protein: CASSFLAVPFSGEQYF.

This chain uses TRBV6-5 with TRBJ2-7; D remains ambiguous. Germline CDR1 is MNHEY and CDR2 is SVGAGI. V was pared by 0 bases and J by 5 bases, with 11 bases between. This CDR3 contains 14 residues. The CDR3 DNA reads TGTGCCAGCAGTTACTCTCGCCTATCCGACGAGCAGTACTTC. Amino acids: CASSYSRLSDEQYF.

The CDR3 loop reads CASSFTGGVGEKLFF. The CDR3 DNA sequence: TGTGCCAGCAGTTTCACAGGGGGCGTAGGTGAAAAACTGTTTTTT. The chain employs TRBV28 and TRBJ1-4; 9 bases are a match to TRBD1. The CDR3 contains 15 residues. Germline V gene sequence: CDR1 MDHEN, CDR2 SYDVKM. After removal of 3 bases from V and 7 bases from J, the junction contained 6 bases not matched to a gene.

The V and J genes are TRBV6-1 and TRBJ2-5; 9 bases align to TRBD1. The CDR3 totals 17 residues. The germline gives CDR1 MNHNS, CDR2 SASEGT. V lost 4 bases to trimming and J lost 4 bases; unmatched junction nucleotides: 13. The CDR3 reads CASSALMGQGKRETQYF. The CDR3 DNA is TGTGCCAGCAGTGCCCTTATGGGACAGGGCAAGAGAGAGACCCAGTACTTC.

The chain couples TRBV5-1 to TRBJ2-1, with 8 bases aligning to TRBD2. This CDR3 comprises 15 residues. CDR1 is SGHRS, CDR2 YFSETQ, per germline. Trimming removed 4 bases from V and 7 bases from J; junction bases left unmatched: 10. The CDR3 sequence: CASSIVAGTANEQFF. DNA of the CDR3: TGCGCCAGCAGCATCGTAGCGGGAACGGCGAATGAGCAGTTCTTC.

Points on this clone: At one end, the junction sequence differs from germline, possibly due to a read error. The CDR3 bases are TGTGCCAGCTCACACGGGACTAGCGGGAGCTACGATGAGCAGTTCTTC. Residues: CASSHGTSGSYDEQFF. The V and J genes are TRBV18 and TRBJ2-1, with 14 bases matching TRBD2. The CDR3 spans 16 residues. The V gene's germline CDR1 is KGHSH and CDR2 LQKENI.

This rearrangement joins TRBV25-1 to TRBJ2-5; no reliable D call. The germline V gene has CDR1 MGHDK and CDR2 SYGVNS. The V end lost 3 bases, the J end lost 1 base, and 9 bases lay between the germline ends. The CDR3 totals 14 residues. This CDR3 is CASSEWASQETQYF. CDR3 in DNA: TGTGCCAGCAGTGAGTGGGCTTCCCAAGAGACCCAGTACTTC.